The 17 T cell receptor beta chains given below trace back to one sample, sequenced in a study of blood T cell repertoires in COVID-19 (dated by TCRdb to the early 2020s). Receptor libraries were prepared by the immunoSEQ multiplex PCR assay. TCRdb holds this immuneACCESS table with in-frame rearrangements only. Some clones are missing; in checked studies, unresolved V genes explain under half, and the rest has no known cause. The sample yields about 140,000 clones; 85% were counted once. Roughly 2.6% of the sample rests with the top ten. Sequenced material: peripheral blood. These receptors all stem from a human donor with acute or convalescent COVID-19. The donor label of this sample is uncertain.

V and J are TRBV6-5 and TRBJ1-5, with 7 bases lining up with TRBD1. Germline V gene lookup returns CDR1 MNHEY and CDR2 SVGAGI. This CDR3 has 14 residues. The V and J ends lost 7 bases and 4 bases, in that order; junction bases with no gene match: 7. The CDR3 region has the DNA TGTGCCAGCATGGGACAGTATGTTAATCAGCCCCAGCATTTT. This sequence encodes CASMGQYVNQPQHF.

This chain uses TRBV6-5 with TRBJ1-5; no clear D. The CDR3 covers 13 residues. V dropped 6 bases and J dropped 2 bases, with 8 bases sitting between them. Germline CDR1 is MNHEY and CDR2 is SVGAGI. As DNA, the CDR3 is TGTGCCAGCAGATCGAGGGGCAATCAGCCCCAGCATTTT. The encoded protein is CASRSRGNQPQHF.

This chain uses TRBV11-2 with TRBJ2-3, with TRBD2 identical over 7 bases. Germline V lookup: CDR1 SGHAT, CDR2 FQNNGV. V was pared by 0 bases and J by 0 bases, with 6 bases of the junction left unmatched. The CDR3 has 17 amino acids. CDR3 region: CASSLDRGLGSTDTQYF. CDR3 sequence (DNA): TGTGCCAGCAGCTTAGATCGAGGACTAGGAAGCACAGATACGCAGTATTTT.

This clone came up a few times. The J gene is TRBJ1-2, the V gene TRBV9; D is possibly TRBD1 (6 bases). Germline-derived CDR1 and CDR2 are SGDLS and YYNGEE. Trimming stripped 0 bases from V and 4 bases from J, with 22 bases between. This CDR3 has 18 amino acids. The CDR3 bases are TGTGCCAGCAGCGTAGATCCTGGGGGCGCAGGGAAAGTCTATGGCTACACCTTC. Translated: CASSVDPGGAGKVYGYTF.

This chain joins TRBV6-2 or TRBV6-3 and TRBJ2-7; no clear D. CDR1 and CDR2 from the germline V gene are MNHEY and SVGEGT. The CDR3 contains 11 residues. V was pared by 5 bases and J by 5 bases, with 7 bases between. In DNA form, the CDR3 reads TGTGCCAGCAGTGTCTACCACGAGCAGTACTTC. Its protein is CASSVYHEQYF.

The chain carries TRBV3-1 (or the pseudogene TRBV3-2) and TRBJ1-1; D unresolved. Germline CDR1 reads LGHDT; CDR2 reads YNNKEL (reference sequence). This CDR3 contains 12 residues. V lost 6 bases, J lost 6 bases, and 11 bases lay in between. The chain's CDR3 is CASSPGGAEAFF. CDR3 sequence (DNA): TGTGCCAGCAGTCCGGGTGGCGCTGAAGCTTTCTTT.

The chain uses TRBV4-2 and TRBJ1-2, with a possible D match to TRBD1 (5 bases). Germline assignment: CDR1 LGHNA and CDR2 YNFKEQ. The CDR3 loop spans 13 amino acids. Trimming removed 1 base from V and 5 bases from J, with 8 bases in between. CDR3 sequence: CASSQVRDYGYTF. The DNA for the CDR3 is TGTGCCAGCAGCCAAGTCAGGGATTATGGCTACACCTTC.

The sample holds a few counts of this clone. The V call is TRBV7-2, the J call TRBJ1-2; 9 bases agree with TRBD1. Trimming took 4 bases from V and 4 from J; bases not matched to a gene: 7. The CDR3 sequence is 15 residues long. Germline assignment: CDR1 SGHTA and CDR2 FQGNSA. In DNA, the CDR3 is TGTGCCAGCAGCTCTACAGGGGGCGCCAGCTATGGCTACACCTTC. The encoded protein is CASSSTGGASYGYTF.

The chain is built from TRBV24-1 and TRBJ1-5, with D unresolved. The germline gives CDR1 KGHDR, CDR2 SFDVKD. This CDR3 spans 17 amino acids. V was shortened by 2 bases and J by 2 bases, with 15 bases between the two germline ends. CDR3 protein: CATSDSRRNGGNQPQHF. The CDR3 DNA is TGTGCCACCAGTGATTCCCGTCGAAACGGGGGCAATCAGCCCCAGCATTTT.

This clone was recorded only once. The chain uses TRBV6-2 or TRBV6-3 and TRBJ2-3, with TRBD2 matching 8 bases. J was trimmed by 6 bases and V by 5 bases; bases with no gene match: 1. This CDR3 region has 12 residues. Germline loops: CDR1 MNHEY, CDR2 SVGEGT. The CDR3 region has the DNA TGTGCCAGCAGTCGGACTAGCGATACGCAGTATTTT. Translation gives CASSRTSDTQYF.

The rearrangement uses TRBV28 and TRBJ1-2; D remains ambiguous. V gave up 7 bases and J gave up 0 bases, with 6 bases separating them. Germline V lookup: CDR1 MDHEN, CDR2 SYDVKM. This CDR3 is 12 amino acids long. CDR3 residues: CASMSSNYGYTF. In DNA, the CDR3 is TGTGCCAGCATGAGTTCTAACTATGGCTACACCTTC.

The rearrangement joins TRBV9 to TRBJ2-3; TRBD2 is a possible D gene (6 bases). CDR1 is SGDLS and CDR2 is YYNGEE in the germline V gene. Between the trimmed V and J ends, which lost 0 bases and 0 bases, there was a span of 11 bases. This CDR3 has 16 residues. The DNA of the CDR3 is TGTGCCAGCAGCGTAGGGGCTAGCGCTAGCACAGATACGCAGTATTTT. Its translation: CASSVGASASTDTQYF. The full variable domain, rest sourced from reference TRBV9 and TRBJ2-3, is DSGVTQTPKHLITATGQRVTLRCSPRSGDLSVYWYQQSLDQGLQFLIQYYNGEERAKGNILERFSAQQFPDLHSELNLSSLELGDSALYFCASSVGASASTDTQYFGPGTRLTVL.

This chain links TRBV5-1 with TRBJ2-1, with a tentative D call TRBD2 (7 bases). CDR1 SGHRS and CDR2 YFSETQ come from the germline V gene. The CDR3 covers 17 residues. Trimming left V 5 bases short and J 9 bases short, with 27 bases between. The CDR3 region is CASSRKVGGGIVGEQFF. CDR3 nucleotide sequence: TGCGCCAGCAGTCGGAAGGTAGGGGGAGGGATTGTAGGTGAGCAGTTCTTC.

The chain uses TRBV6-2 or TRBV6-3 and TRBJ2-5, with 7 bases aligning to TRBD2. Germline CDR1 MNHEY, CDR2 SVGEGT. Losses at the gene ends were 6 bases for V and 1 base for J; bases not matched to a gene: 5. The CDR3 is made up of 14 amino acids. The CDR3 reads CASSGGSSQETQYF. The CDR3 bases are TGTGCCAGCAGCGGGGGGAGCTCCCAAGAGACCCAGTACTTC.

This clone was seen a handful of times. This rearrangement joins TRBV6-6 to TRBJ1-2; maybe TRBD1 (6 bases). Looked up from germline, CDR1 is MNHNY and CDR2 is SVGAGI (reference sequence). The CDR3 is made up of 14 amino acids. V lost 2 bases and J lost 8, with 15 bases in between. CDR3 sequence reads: CASSYPGRGAGYTF. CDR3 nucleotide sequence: TGTGCCAGCAGTTACCCCGGCAGGGGCGCCGGCTACACCTTC.

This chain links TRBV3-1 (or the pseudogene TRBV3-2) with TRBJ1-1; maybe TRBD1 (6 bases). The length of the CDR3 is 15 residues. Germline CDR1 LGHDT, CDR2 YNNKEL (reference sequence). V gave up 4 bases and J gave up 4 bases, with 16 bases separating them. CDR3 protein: CASSLLGAPGTEAFF. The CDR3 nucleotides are TGTGCCAGCAGCCTGTTGGGGGCGCCGGGCACTGAAGCTTTCTTT.

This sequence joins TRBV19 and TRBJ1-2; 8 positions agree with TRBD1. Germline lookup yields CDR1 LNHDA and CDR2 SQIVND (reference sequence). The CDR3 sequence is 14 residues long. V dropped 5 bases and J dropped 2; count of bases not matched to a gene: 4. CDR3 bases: TGTGCCAGTAGTGGACAGGGAAGCAACTATGGCTACACCTTC. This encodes CASSGQGSNYGYTF.